This T cell receptor (beta chain) was obtained from a study of early T cells in non-severe SARS-CoV-2 infection. Study results and limitations: CD4 and private specificities were missed by VDJdb matching, which favored anti-spike CD8 responses.

V was shortened by 2 bases and J by 0 bases, with 5 bases between the two germline ends. There are 15 residues in the CDR3. CDR1 and CDR2 from the germline V gene are SGHVS and FNYEAQ. The TCR library protocol was used to attach unique molecular identifiers. These identifiers were attached to individual cDNA molecules. TCRdb fed the 5' RACE reads into MiXCR, producing one record per CDR3 protein. Of about 52,000 distinct CDR3 sequences listed, under 8.5% are singletons. With regard to this clonotype: Its specificity is not known.

This receptor was obtained from an adult who was a healthcare worker with PCR-confirmed SARS-CoV-2 infection or an uninfected control (not recorded which). Sequenced material: whole blood. The chain employs TRBV7-6 and TRBJ2-6; no clear D. The CDR3 spells CASSLMSSGANVLTF. CDR3 in DNA: TGTGCCAGCAGCTTAATGAGCTCTGGGGCCAACGTCCTGACTTTC.